This T cell receptor (beta chain) was identified during a study of blood T cell repertoires in COVID-19. The repertoire was sequenced with immunoSEQ multiplex PCR; TCRdb's copy has only in-frame clones and lacks some. This table has 200,000 to 250,000 clones, about 89% appearing once. Donors of Cohort 3 who recovered were those that had two negative PCRs, clearance, or symptom resolution. Germline V gives CDR1 KGHSH, CDR2 LQKENI. With V trimmed by 3 bases and J by 0 bases, 8 bases remained unmatched. This CDR3 spans 17 amino acids. The genes are TRBV18 and TRBJ1-3, with 7 bases aligning to TRBD1. This TCR came from a woman younger than 35 who had recovered from COVID-19. Sequencing was done on a sample of PBMCs or T cells enriched from blood (not recorded which). CDR3: CASSPQKTGPSGNTIYF. Here the CDR3 DNA reads TGTGCCAGCTCACCTCAAAAGACAGGGCCCTCTGGAAACACCATATATTTT.